This T cell receptor beta chain was obtained from a study of beta chain features in type 1 diabetes. General study results and limits: Moderately but significantly shorter TCRB CDR3s were found in Type 1 diabetes patients in all four CD4+ subsets.

Since all of the isolated RNA was reverse transcribed, expressed TCRB transcripts were what got sequenced. Naive, central memory and regulatory T cell samples averaged around 3.9 million reads. Sequencing was performed with immunoSEQ multiplex PCR; in TCRdb, only in-frame clones are kept and a portion is missing. Of around 280,000 clones in the sample, 8% were seen once. In total, each donor contributed a single heparinised blood draw that averaged about 100 mL. With respect to this clone: Its target is not known. At the DNA level, this CDR3 is encoded by other sequences in the same sample as well.

Sequenced sample: central memory CD4+ T cells from blood. The receptor was isolated from a woman in her late teens or twenties in good health.

CDR3 DNA sequence: TGCGCCAGCAGCCAAGACTCACAGGGTGGAGAGACCCAGTACTTC. It specifies CASSQDSQGGETQYF. The V gene is TRBV4-3, the J gene TRBJ2-5, with a possible D match to TRBD1 (6 bases). Germline V gene sequence: CDR1 LGHNA, CDR2 YSLEER. V shed 0 bases and J shed 4 bases, with 12 bases lying between them. This CDR3 is built from 15 residues.